These 10 T cell receptor beta chains were sequenced from one sample in a study of blood T cell repertoires in COVID-19. Sequencing was performed with immunoSEQ multiplex PCR; in TCRdb, only in-frame clones are kept and a portion is missing. The sample holds about 76,000 clones; about 87% are singletons and the top ten take roughly 5.9%. Sequencing used peripheral blood. Receptors were obtained from a man aged 50 or older with active COVID-19.

The rearrangement joins TRBV19 to TRBJ1-6; D is possibly TRBD1 (5 bases). With 6 bases removed from V and 1 base from J, the gap between germline ends came to 10 bases. Germline CDR1 is LNHDA and CDR2 is SQIVND (reference sequence). This CDR3 comprises 15 residues. The CDR3 sequence: CASSRQGSYNSPLHF. In DNA, the CDR3 is TGTGCCAGTAGCCGGCAGGGTTCCTATAATTCACCCCTCCACTTT.

The genes are TRBV4-2 and TRBJ2-1; a weak D match, TRBD2 (5 bases). Trimming took off 5 bases at V and 7 bases at J, with 24 bases between the two ends. Looked up from germline, CDR1 is LGHNA and CDR2 is YNFKEQ. This CDR3 has 17 residues. CDR3 sequence (DNA): TGTGCCAGCAGCAGCCAAGACCCCGGACGGGGTCTAAATGAGCAGTTCTTC. Its translation is CASSSQDPGRGLNEQFF.

V is TRBV11-3 and J is TRBJ1-2, with D possibly TRBD1 on 6 matching bases. Trimming pared 0 bases from V and 3 bases from J, leaving 14 bases between. The CDR3 covers 16 residues. Germline loops: CDR1 SGHNT, CDR2 YENEEA. CDR3 DNA sequence: TGTGCCAGCAGCTTAGATCACACAGGGCAGGACTATGGCTACACCTTC. The encoded protein is CASSLDHTGQDYGYTF. Looking up the rest from reference TRBV11-3 and TRBJ1-2 gives the full variable domain: EAGVVQSPRYKIIEKKQPVAFWCNPISGHNTLYWYLQNLGQGPELLIRYENEEAVDDSQLPKDRFSAERLKGVDSTLKIQPAELGDSAVYLCASSLDHTGQDYGYTFGSGTRLTVV.

The gene calls are TRBV4-2 and TRBJ2-5; 7 bases match TRBD1. This CDR3 contains 14 residues. V trimming: 4 bases; J trimming: 4 bases; junction bases outside the gene matches: 6. In germline, CDR1 is LGHNA, CDR2 YNFKEQ. The CDR3 region is CASSPRQGGETQYF. The DNA for the CDR3 is TGTGCCAGCAGCCCACGACAGGGTGGAGAGACCCAGTACTTC.

This sequence joins TRBV2 and TRBJ2-1; 15 bases agree with TRBD2. Trimming cost V 6 bases and J 4 bases; bases outside gene matches: 10. The V gene's germline CDR1 is SNHLY and CDR2 FYNNEI. The CDR3 covers 18 residues. In DNA form, the CDR3 reads TGTGCCAGCAGGTTTCCCGGGACTAGCGGGGGGAGGTACAATGAGCAGTTCTTC. It specifies CASRFPGTSGGRYNEQFF.

The chain is built from TRBV28 and TRBJ1-1; unclear D gene. The V and J ends lost 3 bases and 0 bases respectively, with 11 bases between them. The CDR3 has 15 amino acids. Germline lookup yields CDR1 MDHEN and CDR2 SYDVKM. The CDR3 loop is CASSFRRVLNTEAFF. The CDR3 DNA follows: TGTGCCAGCAGTTTTCGGCGGGTTCTGAACACTGAAGCTTTCTTT.

This clone was counted a single time. The chain combines TRBV7-2 with TRBJ2-7; TRBD2 agrees at 11 bases. V gave up 8 bases and J gave up 5 bases; unmatched junction bases: 11. CDR3 length: 15 amino acids. Germline CDR1 reads SGHTA; CDR2 reads FQGNSA. The CDR3 reads CASGISGRATHEQYF. In DNA form, the CDR3 reads TGTGCCAGCGGGATTAGCGGGAGGGCCACTCACGAGCAGTACTTC.

Here the CDR3 reads CASSLNRAGGNTIYF. The DNA for the CDR3 is TGTGCCAGCAGTTTAAACAGGGCCGGCGGAAACACCATATATTTT. The rearrangement links TRBV27 to TRBJ1-3; D possibly corresponds to TRBD1 (6 bases). The CDR3 covers 15 residues. CDR1 MNHEY and CDR2 SMNVEV come from the germline V gene (reference sequence). With 2 bases removed from V and 4 bases from J, the gap between germline ends came to 12 bases.

CDR3 amino acids: CASRVGGSNQPQHF. In DNA, the CDR3 is TGTGCCAGCAGGGTAGGGGGAAGCAATCAGCCCCAGCATTTT. The chain uses TRBV28 and TRBJ1-5, with D possibly TRBD1 on 6 matching bases. This CDR3 region has 14 residues. V shed 6 bases and J shed 1 base, with 10 bases lying between them. CDR1 and CDR2 (germline): MDHEN, SYDVKM.

The J gene is TRBJ2-2, the V gene TRBV13; 9 bases agree with TRBD2. After removal of 2 bases from V and 6 bases from J, the junction contained 10 bases not matched to a gene. Germline V lookup: CDR1 PRHDT, CDR2 FYEKMQ (reference sequence). The CDR3 has 17 amino acids. The CDR3 nucleotides are TGTGCCAGCAGCTTAAGACATTTAGCGGGGGCTCCCGGGGAGCTGTTTTTT. Amino acid sequence: CASSLRHLAGAPGELFF. Looking up the rest from reference TRBV13 and TRBJ2-2 gives the full variable domain: AAGVIQSPRHLIKEKRETATLKCYPIPRHDTVYWYQQGPGQDPQFLISFYEKMQSDKGSIPDRFSAQQFSDYHSELNMSSLELGDSALYFCASSLRHLAGAPGELFFGEGSRLTVL.